The 26 T cell receptor beta chains in this list originate from one sample, sequenced in a study of shared clonotypes between healthy human individuals. The method was immunoSEQ multiplex PCR; TCRdb's version includes in-frame clones alone and lacks a portion of them. The sample has about 1.5 million clones; 95% to 99% are singletons. Source material: naive CD4+ T cells sorted from blood. Subset indicated: CD45RA+ positively selected. These TCRs come from a man aged 30 to 45 in good health.

The chain recombines TRBV29-1 with TRBJ2-7, with D possibly called TRBD1 or TRBD2 (5 bases each). Trimming cost V 5 bases and J 0 bases, with 8 bases left between them. Germline V CDR1 and CDR2: SQVTM, ANQGSEA. There are 12 residues in the CDR3. CDR3 DNA sequence: TGCAGCGTTTTAGGGACCTCCTACGAGCAGTACTTC. This gives the protein CSVLGTSYEQYF.

V gene TRBV18 combines with J gene TRBJ2-1; 8 bases align to TRBD2. This CDR3 contains 16 residues. CDR1 and CDR2 (germline): KGHSH, LQKENI. V lost 2 bases to trimming and J lost 3 bases; unmatched junction nucleotides: 6. CDR3 DNA sequence: TGTGCCAGCTCACCATTGGGACTAGGATTCTACAATGAGCAGTTCTTC. It translates to CASSPLGLGFYNEQFF.

The V gene is TRBV18, the J gene TRBJ2-1; TRBD1 agrees at 8 bases. CDR3 size: 14 residues. Trimming took 3 bases from V and 7 from J; bases not matched to a gene: 5. Germline values: CDR1 KGHSH, CDR2 LQKENI. CDR3 sequence (DNA): TGTGCCAGCTCACCCGGACAGGGCTGGAATGAGCAGTTCTTC. Its translation is CASSPGQGWNEQFF.

The chain joins TRBV2 to TRBJ1-1; D call uncertain. The V end was cut by 1 base, the J end by 0 bases, with 6 bases between. Germline lookup yields CDR1 SNHLY and CDR2 FYNNEI. The CDR3 sequence is 14 residues long. The CDR3 sequence: CASSEVHLNTEAFF. The CDR3 DNA follows: TGTGCCAGCAGTGAAGTACATTTGAACACTGAAGCTTTCTTT.

The chain is built from TRBV7-2 and TRBJ2-3, with 12 bases lining up with TRBD2. Germline V CDR1 and CDR2: SGHTA, FQGNSA. The V segment lost 8 bases and the J segment 4 bases; nucleotides outside the gene matches: 7. CDR3 size: 15 residues. The CDR3 DNA is TGTGCCAGCGTTGGGACTAGCGGGTATTCAGATACGCAGTATTTT. Amino acid sequence: CASVGTSGYSDTQYF. The variable domain in full, with the rest retrieved from reference TRBV7-2 and TRBJ2-3, is GAGVSQSPSNKVTEKGKDVELRCDPISGHTALYWYRQSLGQGLEFLIYFQGNSAPDKSGLPSDRFSAERTGGSVSTLTIQRTQQEDSAVYLCASVGTSGYSDTQYFGPGTRLTVL.

The V gene is TRBV5-8, the J gene TRBJ2-2, with D perhaps TRBD1 (6 bases). Germline values: CDR1 SGHTS, CDR2 YDEGEE. This CDR3 is built from 15 residues. V was shortened by 6 bases and J by 6 bases, with 18 bases between the two germline ends. CDR3 loop: CASIAKGGTPGELFF. DNA for the CDR3: TGTGCCAGCATTGCGAAAGGGGGTACACCCGGGGAGCTGTTTTTT. Full variable domain (missing parts from reference TRBV5-8 and TRBJ2-2): EAGVTQSPTHLIKTRGQQATLRCSPISGHTSVYWYQQALGLGLQFLLWYDEGEERNRGNFPPRFSGRQFPNYSSELNVNALELEDSALYLCASIAKGGTPGELFFGEGSRLTVL.

CDR3 sequence (DNA): TGCGCCAGCAGTGAGTCAAGGGACAGCACAGATACGCAGTATTTT. Its translation is CASSESRDSTDTQYF. The chain couples TRBV10-1 to TRBJ2-3; perhaps D is TRBD1 or TRBD2 (5 bases each). The CDR3 is 15 residues long. Deletions cut 0 bases from V and 0 bases from J, with 7 bases between. Germline CDR1 WNHNN, CDR2 SYGVQD (reference sequence).

Remarks on this clone: Other DNA sequences in the same sample also yield this CDR3. The chain recombines TRBV5-1 with TRBJ2-5; the match to TRBD2 covers 12 bases. Germline trimming cut 2 bases from V and 2 bases from J; bases unmatched to any gene: 1. The CDR3 sequence is 15 residues long. Germline CDR1 SGHRS, CDR2 YFSETQ. The CDR3 region is CASSFLAGGQETQYF. The CDR3 nucleotides read TGCGCCAGCAGCTTTCTAGCGGGAGGGCAAGAGACCCAGTACTTC.

The rearrangement links TRBV20-1 to TRBJ2-1; D call uncertain. Trimming pared 5 bases from V and 7 bases from J, leaving 9 bases between. Germline CDR1 is DFQATT and CDR2 is SNEGSKA (reference sequence). CDR3 length equals 11 residues. The CDR3 loop is CSARYINEQFF. The CDR3 nucleotides are TGCAGTGCTCGATACATTAATGAGCAGTTCTTC.

V and J are TRBV2 and TRBJ2-7; TRBD1 is a possible D gene (6 bases). Germline loops: CDR1 SNHLY, CDR2 FYNNEI. This CDR3 comprises 13 residues. V lost 7 bases and J lost 2, with 12 bases in between. Here the CDR3 DNA reads TGTGCCAGCATACGGCAGGGGCCCTACGAGCAGTACTTC. Its translation is CASIRQGPYEQYF.

V is TRBV11-3 and J is TRBJ2-1; TRBD2 matches 13 bases. The CDR3 sequence is 16 residues long. With V trimmed by 6 bases and J by 5 bases, 7 bases remained unmatched. Germline loops: CDR1 SGHNT, CDR2 YENEEA. DNA of the CDR3: TGTGCCAGCAGTTTCGGAGGACTAGCGGGAGACAATGAGCAGTTCTTC. It specifies CASSFGGLAGDNEQFF.

The gene calls are TRBV7-9 and TRBJ2-7, with D maybe TRBD2 (5 bases). Trimming shortened V by 1 base and J by 4 bases, and 11 bases separated the two germline ends. Germline V CDR1 and CDR2: SEHNR, FQNEAQ (reference sequence). This CDR3 region has 14 residues. The CDR3 bases are TGTGCCAGCAGCTTAGGGGGTGGGGAGTACGAGCAGTACTTC. It translates to CASSLGGGEYEQYF.

This sequence joins TRBV18 and TRBJ2-2, with a tentative D call TRBD2 (6 bases). The CDR3 is made up of 16 amino acids. Germline loops: CDR1 KGHSH, CDR2 LQKENI. The ends were cut back, 5 bases at V and 7 bases at J, with 20 bases in the middle. CDR3 sequence: CASSLTTGEHNGELFF. CDR3 nucleotides: TGTGCCAGCTCATTGACGACGGGGGAACATAACGGGGAGCTGTTTTTT.

The chain recombines TRBV7-3 with TRBJ2-2, with TRBD2 identical over 9 bases. Trimming removed 3 bases from V and 6 bases from J; junction bases left unmatched: 5. The CDR3 loop spans 15 amino acids. The V gene's germline CDR1 is SGHTA and CDR2 FQGTGA. Written as DNA, the CDR3 is TGTGCCAGCAGCTTTAGCGGGAGCAATCCCGGGGAGCTGTTTTTT. Translated, it gives CASSFSGSNPGELFF.

This rearrangement joins TRBV2 to TRBJ2-1; weak D call: TRBD2 (6 bases). There are 13 residues in the CDR3. V lost 10 bases, J lost 6 bases, and 16 bases lay in between. The germline V gene encodes CDR1 SNHLY and CDR2 FYNNEI. CDR3 sequence: CATRTERANEQFF. The CDR3 DNA reads as TGTGCCACCCGGACTGAGCGGGCCAATGAGCAGTTCTTC.

This chain uses TRBV6-1 with TRBJ1-1; tentatively, D is TRBD1 (5 bases). V was cut by 9 bases and J by 5 bases, with 16 bases left in between. The CDR3 length is 13 residues. Germline CDR1 MNHNS, CDR2 SASEGT. The CDR3 sequence is CASTLGGYTEAFF. Here the CDR3 DNA reads TGTGCCAGTACTTTGGGGGGATATACTGAAGCTTTCTTT.

V is TRBV5-4 and J is TRBJ2-2, with 9 positions matching TRBD2. This CDR3 has 14 residues. Germline values: CDR1 SGHNT, CDR2 YYREEE (reference sequence). Germline trimming cut 4 bases from V and 6 bases from J; bases unmatched to any gene: 4. CDR3 coding DNA: TGTGCCAGCAGCCCAGGGACTAGCCCCGGGGAGCTGTTTTTT. Its protein product is CASSPGTSPGELFF.

This chain uses TRBV10-3 with TRBJ2-3; 8 bases map to TRBD2. The CDR3 runs 14 residues. The V segment lost 4 bases and the J segment 1 base; nucleotides outside the gene matches: 1. The V gene's germline CDR1 is ENHRY and CDR2 SYGVKD. In DNA, the CDR3 is TGTGCCATCAGTGGTAGCGGGGGCACAGATACGCAGTATTTT. Translated: CAISGSGGTDTQYF.

The chain uses TRBV5-5 and TRBJ2-2, with 7 bases fitting TRBD2. The V gene's germline CDR1 is SGHKS and CDR2 YYEKEE (reference sequence). This CDR3 region has 15 residues. V dropped 2 bases and J dropped 0; count of bases not matched to a gene: 1. CDR3 in DNA: TGTGCCAGCAGCTTACTAGCGACGAACACCGGGGAGCTGTTTTTT. Encoded protein: CASSLLATNTGELFF.

The rearrangement links TRBV18 to TRBJ2-1; D might be TRBD2 (6 bases). Trimming pared 8 bases from V and 6 bases from J, leaving 17 bases between. This CDR3 is built from 14 residues. Germline V gene lookup returns CDR1 KGHSH and CDR2 LQKENI. CDR3 bases: TGTGCCAGCCTAACTAGCCCGAGGACCAATGAGCAGTTCTTC. Protein: CASLTSPRTNEQFF.

The chain combines TRBV9 with TRBJ2-1; 8 bases map to TRBD2. In germline, CDR1 is SGDLS, CDR2 YYNGEE. The CDR3 loop spans 17 amino acids. Trimming took 0 bases from V and 4 from J; bases not matched to a gene: 9. The CDR3 DNA follows: TGTGCCAGCAGCGTAGTTGAATCTAGCGGGCCGTACAATGAGCAGTTCTTC. Its translation: CASSVVESSGPYNEQFF.

V usage is TRBV28 and J usage is TRBJ2-7, with TRBD1 identical over 8 bases. The V gene end was trimmed by 9 bases and the J gene end by 7 bases; junction bases not matched to a gene: 17. The germline CDR1 and CDR2 sequences are MDHEN and SYDVKM. The CDR3 extends over 15 amino acids. As DNA, the CDR3 is TGTGCCAGTCGCACCGGAGGGCAGGGGGCCCGAGAGCAGTACTTC. Residues: CASRTGGQGAREQYF.

The chain links TRBV9 to TRBJ1-2; D call uncertain. The CDR3 covers 15 residues. Germline V gene lookup returns CDR1 SGDLS and CDR2 YYNGEE. Trimming pared 1 base from V and 0 bases from J, leaving 10 bases between. CDR3 sequence reads: CASSVSGAANYGYTF. The CDR3 DNA follows: TGTGCCAGCAGCGTAAGTGGCGCAGCTAACTATGGCTACACCTTC.

V usage is TRBV5-8 and J usage is TRBJ1-2; D call uncertain. Germline V gene sequence: CDR1 SGHTS, CDR2 YDEGEE. Trimming took 2 bases from V and 8 from J, leaving 7 bases between them. The CDR3 contains 11 residues. The CDR3 spells CASSFNSGYTF. The DNA of the CDR3 is TGTGCCAGCAGCTTCAATTCCGGCTACACCTTC.

The chain uses TRBV11-2 and TRBJ2-7; 12 bases are a match to TRBD1. Unmatched junction bases numbered 9, after V lost 5 bases and J lost 4 bases. Per the germline V gene, CDR1 is SGHAT and CDR2 is FQNNGV. CDR3 length: 16 amino acids. Here the CDR3 reads CASSSHPGQGAYEQYF. CDR3 DNA sequence: TGTGCCAGCAGCAGCCACCCGGGACAGGGGGCGTACGAGCAGTACTTC.

The genes are TRBV18 and TRBJ1-5; D remains ambiguous. CDR1 KGHSH and CDR2 LQKENI come from the germline V gene. Between the trimmed V and J ends, which lost 2 bases and 9 bases, there was a span of 11 bases. CDR3 length equals 13 residues. The CDR3 reads CASSPGGDTPQHF. CDR3 in DNA: TGTGCCAGCTCACCAGGTGGAGATACGCCCCAGCATTTT.